This TCR beta chain was profiled in a study of regulatory T cells in long-lasting Graves disease. Regarding the study as a whole: Relative to newly diagnosed Graves' patients, persistent ones had lower TCR diversity.

As for time point: newly diagnosed GD, antithyroid drugs for less than 3 months. The TCR library was made from RNA that had been extracted from PBMCs in TRIzol. Building of the TCR beta libraries involved iRepertoire HTBI primers and Arm-PCR of CDR3 regions. TCRdb called the multiplex PCR reads again in MiXCR, with one record for every CDR3 protein. The sample holds over 450,000 distinct CDR3 sequences, more than 10% seen once. This clonotype was detected many times. Its matching antigen is unknown. Trimming pared 0 bases from V and 2 bases from J, leaving 11 bases between. This CDR3 is built from 14 residues. From germline, CDR1 is DFQATT and CDR2 SNEGSKA (reference sequence). The data were also submitted as part of a second study, on T cells in Graves' hyperthyroidism and ophthalmopathy.

This specimen was peripheral blood mononuclear cells (PBMCs), taken at new diagnosis, from a patient treated with antithyroid drugs. The clonotype originates from a woman in her thirties with Graves disease. The rearrangement joins TRBV20-1 to TRBJ2-7; D possibly matches TRBD1 or TRBD2 (5 bases each). CDR3 region: CSARDDGGAYEQYF. The DNA of the CDR3 is TGCAGTGCTAGAGATGATGGGGGAGCCTACGAGCAGTACTTC.